This T cell receptor beta chain was identified during a study of spatial heterogeneity in lung cancer. Whole-study context: Averaged across combinations, each unique TCR and UMI pairing appeared more than ten times in raw reads, which were uncorrected.

The time point: sample taken at primary tumor resection. Sequencing of whole RNA from tumor, nontumor lung or frozen PBMC involved no sorting. TCRdb used MiXCR to reprocess the 5' RACE reads, holding one entry per CDR3 protein. This sample has about 21,000 distinct CDR3 sequences, with roughly 4.6% found just once. Germline CDR1 is SGHNT and CDR2 is YYREEE (reference sequence). V dropped 4 bases and J dropped 5; count of bases not matched to a gene: 7. The length of the CDR3 is 16 residues. At least ten counts were recorded for this clonotype. This chain connects TRBV5-4 to TRBJ2-5; the match to TRBD2 covers 14 bases. The TCR sequence derives from a male donor with early-stage non-small cell lung cancer. The source material was PBMCs, sampled at surgery. The CDR3 protein is CASSEPTSGRVETQYF. CDR3 sequence (DNA): TGTGCCAGCAGCGAGCCGACTAGCGGGAGGGTGGAGACCCAGTACTTC.